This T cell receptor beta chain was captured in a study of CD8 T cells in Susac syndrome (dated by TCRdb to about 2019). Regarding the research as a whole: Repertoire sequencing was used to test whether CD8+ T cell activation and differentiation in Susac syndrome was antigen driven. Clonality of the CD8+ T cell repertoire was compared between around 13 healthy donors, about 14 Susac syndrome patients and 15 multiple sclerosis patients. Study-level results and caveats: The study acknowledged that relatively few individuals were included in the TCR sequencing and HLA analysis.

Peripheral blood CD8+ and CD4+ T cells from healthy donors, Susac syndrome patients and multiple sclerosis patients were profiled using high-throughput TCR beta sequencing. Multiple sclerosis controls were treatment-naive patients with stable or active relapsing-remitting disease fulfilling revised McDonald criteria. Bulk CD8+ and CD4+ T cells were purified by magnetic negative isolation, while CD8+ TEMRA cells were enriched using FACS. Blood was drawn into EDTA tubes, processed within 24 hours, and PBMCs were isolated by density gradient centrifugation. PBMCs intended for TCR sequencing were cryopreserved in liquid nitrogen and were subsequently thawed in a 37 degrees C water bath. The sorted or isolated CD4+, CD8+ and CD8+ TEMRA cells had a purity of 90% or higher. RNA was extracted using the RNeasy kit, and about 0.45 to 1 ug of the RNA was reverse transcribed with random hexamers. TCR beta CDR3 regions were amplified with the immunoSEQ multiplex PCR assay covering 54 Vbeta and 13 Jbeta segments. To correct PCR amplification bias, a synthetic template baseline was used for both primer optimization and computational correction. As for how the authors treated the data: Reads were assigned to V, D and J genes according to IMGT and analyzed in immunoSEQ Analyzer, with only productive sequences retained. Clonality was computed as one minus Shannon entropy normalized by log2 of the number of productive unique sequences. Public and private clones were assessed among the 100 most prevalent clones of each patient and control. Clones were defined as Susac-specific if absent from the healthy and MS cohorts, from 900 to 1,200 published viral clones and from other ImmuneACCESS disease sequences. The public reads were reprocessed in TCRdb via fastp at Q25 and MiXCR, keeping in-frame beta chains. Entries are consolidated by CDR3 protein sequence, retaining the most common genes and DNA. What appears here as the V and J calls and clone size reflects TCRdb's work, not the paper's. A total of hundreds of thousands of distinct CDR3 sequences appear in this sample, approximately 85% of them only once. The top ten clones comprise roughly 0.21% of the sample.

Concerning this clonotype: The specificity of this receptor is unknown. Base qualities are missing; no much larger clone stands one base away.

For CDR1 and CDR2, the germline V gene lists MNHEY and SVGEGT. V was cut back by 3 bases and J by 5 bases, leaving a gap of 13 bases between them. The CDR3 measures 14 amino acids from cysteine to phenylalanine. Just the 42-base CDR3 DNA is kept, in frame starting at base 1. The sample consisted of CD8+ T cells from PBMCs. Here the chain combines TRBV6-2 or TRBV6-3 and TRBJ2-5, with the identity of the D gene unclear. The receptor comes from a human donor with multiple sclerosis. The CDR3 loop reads CASSYLGSGETQYF. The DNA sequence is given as TGTGCCAGCAGTTATCTGGGATCCGGGGAGACCCAGTACTTC.